This TCR beta chain was identified during a study of identical twins. General study findings and limits: Diverse VJ usage suggested most zero-insertion clonotypes were not invariant T cells.

Template switching added a universal primer binding site, and final cDNA carried unique molecular identifiers. TCRdb re-analysed the 5' RACE reads in MiXCR, keeping a single row per CDR3 protein. The sample lists 570,000 or so distinct CDR3 sequences, 9.6% occurring once. This clonotype was observed at least ten times. Antigen specificity is unknown. The CDR3 sequence is 16 residues long. Germline CDR1 MGHRA, CDR2 YSYEKL. Trimming removed 6 bases at V and 5 bases at J, with 20 bases between. In addition, the sample was reused for a study of yellow fever vaccine responses in identical twins.

The rearrangement uses TRBV4-1 and TRBJ2-1, with D perhaps TRBD2 (6 bases). This TCR derives from a woman under 30 in good health. The source material was PBMCs. The CDR3 here is CASRGPGSRENNEQFF. The CDR3 bases are TGCGCCAGCAGAGGACCCGGGAGTCGTGAAAACAATGAGCAGTTCTTC.